This T cell receptor (beta chain) derives from a study of neurological immune-mediated disorders (dated by TCRdb to about 2019). Notes on the research overall: Among the roughly 34 multiple sclerosis patients, relapsing-remitting MS was present in some 31 and secondary progressive MS was present in 3. Peripheral blood TCR-beta repertoires from patients with HTLV-I-associated myelopathy (HAM/TSP), patients with multiple sclerosis, and healthy controls were compared in the study using UMI-based sequencing. The cohort comprised around 70 subjects: about 15 HAM/TSP patients, 35 or so multiple sclerosis patients and approximately 20 healthy controls. The approximately 100 TCR-beta libraries included longitudinal samples, technical triplicates and paired sorted CD4+ and CD8+ T-cell subsets alongside PBMC samples. Points the paper makes about the study in general: The MS cluster was not associated with any clinical or MRI features, and the authors stated that larger cohorts are needed. In a phylogenetic analysis, the repertoires of 18 out of 34 MS patients fell into a single cluster of related CDR3 sequences, pointing to a possible signature at the repertoire level. No identical CDR3 amino acid sequences were shared among expanded clones across subjects, suggesting private TCR-beta repertoires in all groups. TCR clonal expansion was greatest in HAM/TSP patients and smallest in MS patients, who ranked below even healthy controls.

Unsorted PBMC libraries were generated from 2 million PBMCs stored in RNAlater at -80 °C until RNA extraction. Multiple sclerosis patients were enrolled in a US clinical protocol evaluating disease progression by magnetic resonance imaging. Peripheral blood underwent Ficoll-Hypaque density gradient centrifugation to isolate PBMCs, which were then cryopreserved in liquid nitrogen. This clonotype was seen ten or more times. Its cognate antigen has yet to be identified. No much larger clone is present one base from it, and per-base qualities are unavailable. cDNA synthesis used template-switch 5'RACE with a primer carrying a 10-nucleotide random unique molecular identifier tagging each TCR transcript. Over 190 million TCR-beta sequences, covering 15-18 subjects, were produced in each sequencing run. The RNeasy kit was used for extraction of total RNA. TCR-beta VDJ regions were amplified with primers for the TCR constant region and the 5'RACE anchor, using the KAPA Real-time Library Amplification kit. Sample indexes and Illumina adaptors were added in a first PCR, after which library yield was increased in a second PCR. After purification with Ampure beads, the TCR product of roughly 650 bp was size-selected on a 2% E-gel SizeSelection system. Before pooling, library quality was checked on a Bioanalyzer, concentration was measured with Qubit, and libraries were quantified with the Kapa Library Quantification kit. Libraries were sequenced paired-end 2 x 150 bp on an Illumina HiSeq 2500. To increase sequence diversity, roughly 24-32% phiX was spiked into each library pool. For the original study's pipeline: The quality-filtered reads were processed with the UMI-based MiGEC pipeline, whose error correction step removed more than 85% of the raw TCR sequences. IMGT germline references were used for aligning VDJ genes, and each clonotype was defined as a unique CDR3 amino acid sequence together with its V-J genes. Clonal expansion, Shannon diversity and CDR3 relatedness were evaluated with VDJtools (CalcPairwiseDistances, ClusterSamples), while phylogenetic trees were built in CLCbio workbench. Using coefficient-of-variation modelling across technical triplicates, the study counted a clone as expanded if it had at least 8 unique UMIs. TCRdb reprocessed the public reads (quality trimming at Q25 with fastp, clone calling with MiXCR) and kept in-frame beta chains. Each CDR3 protein gets just one entry, which takes the most common genes and DNA from the rows behind it. These V and J calls originate from TCRdb's pipeline instead of the authors' own analysis. For this sample there are 50,000 to 60,000 distinct CDR3 sequences; about 2.5% appear just once. The ten most abundant clones make up approximately 3% of the sample.

CDR1 and CDR2 are drawn from the germline V gene: MGHDK, SYGVNS. V loses 5 bases at its end and J loses 1 base; junction bases beyond the gene matches: 4. From the cysteine up to the phenylalanine, the CDR3 has a length of 14 residues. Only the CDR3 DNA is retained, 42 bases long and in frame from the first base. Sequencing used PBMCs. The chain joins TRBV25-1 to TRBJ1-1, with TRBD1 identical over 7 junction bases. The sequence was obtained from a man in his fifties with multiple sclerosis. The bases are TGTGCCAGCAGTCCAGGGGGATCGAACACTGAAGCTTTCTTT. Translation gives CASSPGGSNTEAFF.